The 5 T cell receptor beta chains presented below share a single source sample, sequenced in a study of a mutant IDH1 vaccine in newly diagnosed glioma. These TCRs are of unknown antigen specificity. The time point is: week 5, during vaccination. All doses held 300 ug of mutant IDH1 20-mer peptide, with topical imiquimod. Some clones are missing from TCRdb's copy, which holds only in-frame ones; the method was immunoSEQ multiplex PCR. The profile shows 38,000 or so clones, roughly nine tenths of them singletons. The sequencing here drew on PBMCs, taken from a glioma patient whose treatment included an IDH1 peptide vaccine. These receptors came from a man aged 50 to 59 with glioma.

To note about this clone: Other nucleotide sequences from this sample produce the same CDR3. The chain combines TRBV27 with TRBJ2-3, with no clear D. This CDR3 spans 13 amino acids. The germline V gene has CDR1 MNHEY and CDR2 SMNVEV (reference sequence). Trimming stripped 3 bases from V and 0 bases from J, with 4 bases between. The CDR3 sequence is CASSFDSTDTQYF. The CDR3 nucleotides are TGTGCCAGCAGTTTTGACAGCACAGATACGCAGTATTTT.

V is TRBV5-1 and J is TRBJ2-7, with D uncertain. Germline CDR1 reads SGHRS; CDR2 reads YFSETQ. V shed 4 bases and J shed 2 bases, with 10 bases lying between them. The CDR3 length is 13 residues. CDR3 DNA sequence: TGCGCCAGCAGCCGGCTAGGGACCTACGAGCAGTACTTC. It translates to CASSRLGTYEQYF.

This sequence joins TRBV7-2 and TRBJ2-1; no reliable D call. The CDR3 sequence is 13 residues long. Trimming removed 3 bases from V and 10 bases from J, with 13 bases in between. Germline lookup yields CDR1 SGHTA and CDR2 FQGNSA. The CDR3 spells CASSFDPSREQFF. The CDR3 DNA sequence: TGTGCCAGCAGCTTCGACCCGAGTCGGGAGCAGTTCTTC.

The gene calls are TRBV5-6 and TRBJ2-3; D is ambiguous. CDR3 size: 13 residues. Germline V gives CDR1 SGHDT, CDR2 YYEEEE. V was trimmed by 2 bases and J by 1 base, leaving 5 bases between them. The CDR3 here is CASSFPRTDTQYF. As DNA, the CDR3 is TGTGCCAGCAGCTTCCCACGCACAGATACGCAGTATTTT. The full variable domain, its missing parts supplied by reference TRBV5-6 and TRBJ2-3, is DAGVTQSPTHLIKTRGQQVTLRCSPKSGHDTVSWYQQALGQGPQFIFQYYEEEERQRGNFPDRFSGHQFPNYSSELNVNALLLGDSALYLCASSFPRTDTQYFGPGTRLTVL.

This clone has a single count. The chain employs TRBV2 and TRBJ2-1; 7 nucleotides agree with TRBD1. Germline values: CDR1 SNHLY, CDR2 FYNNEI. The CDR3 is 15 residues long. V lost 7 bases and J lost 5; bases outside the gene matches: 11. CDR3 in amino acids: CASKGHETGHNEQFF. Here the CDR3 DNA reads TGTGCCAGCAAGGGGCACGAGACAGGGCACAATGAGCAGTTCTTC.